The 20 T cell receptor beta chains given below trace back to one sample, sequenced in a study of shared clonotypes between healthy human individuals. Clones were read by immunoSEQ multiplex PCR, and TCRdb kept only the in-frame ones, dropping some. The sample contains approximately 500,000 clones, 95% to 97% of which appear only once. The sequencing input was naive CD4+ T cells sorted from blood. Subset: CD45RA+ positively selected. These TCRs come from a woman aged 30 to 39 in good health.

Details on this clone: Other DNA sequences in the same sample also yield this CDR3. The chain uses TRBV10-3 and TRBJ2-5; possibly TRBD1 for D (6 bases). The CDR3 runs to 13 residues. V was trimmed by 6 bases and J by 5 bases, leaving 13 bases between them. CDR1 and CDR2 (germline): ENHRY, SYGVKD. The CDR3 protein is CAISLRGGETQYF. DNA of the CDR3: TGTGCCATCAGCCTCAGGGGCGGCGAGACCCAGTACTTC.

The V call is TRBV5-1, the J call TRBJ2-3, with TRBD2 matching over 8 bases. CDR1 is SGHRS and CDR2 is YFSETQ in the germline V gene. V gave up 0 bases and J gave up 4 bases; unmatched junction bases: 7. The CDR3 runs to 16 residues. DNA for the CDR3: TGCGCCAGCAGCTTGGCTACGACTAGCGAGCCAGATACGCAGTATTTT. It encodes CASSLATTSEPDTQYF.

The CDR3 sequence is CASSWTGYEQYF. The CDR3 nucleotides are TGTGCCAGCAGTTGGACAGGCTACGAGCAGTACTTC. The chain joins TRBV2 to TRBJ2-7; 7 nucleotides agree with TRBD1. The V and J ends lost 5 bases and 3 bases, in that order; junction bases with no gene match: 1. Looked up from germline, CDR1 is SNHLY and CDR2 is FYNNEI. The CDR3 totals 12 residues.

The J gene is TRBJ2-1, the V gene TRBV21-1. TRBV21-1 is designated a pseudogene. CDR3 length: 14 amino acids. The CDR3 loop reads CASSGVTGNSEQFF. DNA for the CDR3: TGTGCCAGCAGCGGGGTAACGGGCAATAGTGAGCAGTTCTTC.

The V gene is TRBV6-1, the J gene TRBJ1-2, with 9 bases that match TRBD1. Per germline, CDR1 MNHNS and CDR2 SASEGT. This CDR3 has 14 amino acids. The V and J ends lost 6 bases and 0 bases, in that order; junction bases with no gene match: 2. CDR3 DNA: TGTGCCAGCAGACAGGGGGCAGCTAACTATGGCTACACCTTC. Translated, it gives CASRQGAANYGYTF.

The rearrangement uses TRBV27 and TRBJ2-7; D might be TRBD2 (6 bases). V shed 1 base and J shed 3 bases, with 10 bases lying between them. The CDR3 extends over 14 amino acids. Germline lookup yields CDR1 MNHEY and CDR2 SMNVEV (reference sequence). The CDR3 sequence is CASSLFGDFYEQYF. The CDR3 region has the DNA TGTGCCAGCAGTTTATTTGGGGACTTCTACGAGCAGTACTTC.

This clone was seen once. The chain is built from TRBV5-4 and TRBJ2-2; tentative D call: TRBD2 (5 bases). V dropped 0 bases and J dropped 4 bases, with 13 bases sitting between them. The CDR3 is made up of 16 amino acids. Germline CDR1 SGHNT, CDR2 YYREEE (reference sequence). CDR3 region: CASSLDSGPSTGELFF. In DNA, the CDR3 is TGTGCCAGCAGCTTGGACAGCGGACCCTCCACCGGGGAGCTGTTTTTT.

CDR3 coding DNA: TGTGCCAGCAGCTTATTGGGGACAGGGGACGAGACCCAGTACTTC. It is translated as CASSLLGTGDETQYF. This chain joins TRBV7-4 and TRBJ2-5; 10 nucleotides match TRBD1. Germline V CDR1 and CDR2: SGHVT, SQSDAQ. The CDR3 runs 15 residues. After removal of 2 bases from V and 5 bases from J, the junction contained 5 bases not matched to a gene. Using reference TRBV7-4 and TRBJ2-5 for the parts outside the CDR3, the full variable domain is GAGVSQSPRYKVAKRGRDVALRCDSISGHVTLYWYRQTLGQGSEVLTYSQSDAQRDKSGRPSGRFSAERPERSVSTLKIQRTEQGDSAVYLCASSLLGTGDETQYFGPGTRLLVL.

This rearrangement joins TRBV6-1 to TRBJ1-1; D not resolved. V was cut by 5 bases and J by 1 base, with 8 bases left in between. The CDR3 extends over 13 amino acids. Germline V gene lookup returns CDR1 MNHNS and CDR2 SASEGT. Written as DNA, the CDR3 is TGTGCCAGCAGTCCCCGACAGAACACTGAAGCTTTCTTT. Encoded protein: CASSPRQNTEAFF.

The chain links TRBV19 to TRBJ2-1, with D possibly matching TRBD1 (6 bases). The V end was cut by 4 bases, the J end by 10 bases, with 14 bases between. This CDR3 is built from 13 residues. CDR1 and CDR2 (germline): LNHDA, SQIVND (reference sequence). The CDR3 DNA is TGTGCCAGTAGTAGCCGGGACAAAAAGGAGCAGTTCTTC. It codes for CASSSRDKKEQFF.

CDR3 coding DNA: TGCGCCAGCAGCCCTAGGACTCCCCAGGGGGAGACCCAGTACTTC. Encoded protein: CASSPRTPQGETQYF. The chain couples TRBV4-1 to TRBJ2-5; D may be TRBD1 (6 bases). V was cut by 4 bases and J by 5 bases, with 17 bases left in between. CDR3 length equals 15 residues. The V gene's germline CDR1 is MGHRA and CDR2 YSYEKL.

The chain links TRBV4-1 to TRBJ2-7, with 8 bases fitting TRBD2. V dropped 2 bases and J dropped 4; count of bases not matched to a gene: 13. Germline V gives CDR1 MGHRA, CDR2 YSYEKL. The CDR3 spans 17 residues. The CDR3 nucleotides are TGCGCCAGCAGCCAACCCCGACTAGCGAGAGATACTTACGAGCAGTACTTC. This codes for CASSQPRLARDTYEQYF.

This clone has a single count. Other DNA sequences of this sample code for an identical CDR3. The V call is TRBV18, the J call TRBJ2-7; 11 positions match TRBD1. The germline CDR1 and CDR2 sequences are KGHSH and LQKENI. The V segment lost 2 bases and the J segment 3 bases; nucleotides outside the gene matches: 3. This CDR3 region has 15 residues. The CDR3 DNA is TGTGCCAGCTCACCAGGGACAGGGGGTATCTACGAGCAGTACTTC. Its translation: CASSPGTGGIYEQYF.

The V and J genes are TRBV5-1 and TRBJ2-5, with D possibly matching TRBD2 (5 bases). The DNA matches TRBJ2-7 better at its end, which makes the J call doubtful. The CDR3 loop spans 15 amino acids. CDR1 is SGHRS and CDR2 is YFSETQ in the germline V gene. Here the CDR3 reads CASSLASSSSYEQYF. The DNA of the CDR3 is TGCGCCAGCAGCTTGGCGTCTAGCTCCTCCTACGAGCAGTACTTC.

The V call is TRBV19, the J call TRBJ1-1; TRBD1 agrees at 7 bases. CDR3 size: 14 residues. Germline lookup yields CDR1 LNHDA and CDR2 SQIVND (reference sequence). V trimming: 3 bases; J trimming: 4 bases; junction bases outside the gene matches: 5. The CDR3: CASSIGTVGTEAFF. As DNA, the CDR3 is TGTGCCAGTAGTATTGGGACAGTCGGCACTGAAGCTTTCTTT.

The chain links TRBV28 to TRBJ2-7; TRBD1 agrees at 9 bases. The CDR3 is 15 amino acids. The V segment lost 3 bases and the J segment 5 bases; nucleotides outside the gene matches: 8. Germline CDR1 MDHEN, CDR2 SYDVKM. The DNA of the CDR3 is TGTGCCAGCAGTTTCTCCGGGACAGGGTGGCACGAGCAGTACTTC. As protein: CASSFSGTGWHEQYF.

For this clone: The junction does not match germline at one end; this may be a read error. The V and J genes are TRBV27 and TRBJ1-5; no definite D call. CDR3 length equals 15 residues. CDR1 and CDR2 (germline): MNHEY, SMNVEV (reference sequence). The chain's CDR3 is CASSLKGVSYQPQHF. The CDR3 DNA reads as TGTGCCAGCAGTTTAAAGGGCGTTAGCTATCAGCCCCAGCATTTT.

This sequence joins TRBV10-2 and TRBJ1-5; 9 bases are shared with TRBD1. The J segment lost 4 bases and the V segment lost 7 bases, leaving 5 bases of the junction unmatched. The CDR3 sequence is 14 residues long. CDR1 is WSHSY, CDR2 SAAADI, per germline. The CDR3 protein is CASNPGQGNQPQHF. The CDR3 DNA reads as TGCGCCAGCAATCCGGGACAGGGAAATCAGCCCCAGCATTTT.

On this clone: This same CDR3 is encoded by further DNA sequences in the sample. The V and J genes are TRBV27 and TRBJ1-5; D uncertain. The CDR3 has 12 amino acids. CDR1 and CDR2 from the germline V gene are MNHEY and SMNVEV (reference sequence). The V end lost 8 bases, the J end lost 6 bases, and 11 bases lay between the germline ends. The CDR3 nucleotides are TGTGCCAGCGGCACGGGTCGTCAGCCCCAGCATTTT. Its translation is CASGTGRQPQHF.

The chain couples TRBV10-1 to TRBJ2-7; tentative D call: TRBD2 (6 bases). This CDR3 region has 14 residues. The germline gives CDR1 WNHNN, CDR2 SYGVQD (reference sequence). As DNA, the CDR3 is TGCGCGGGGGAGGTGGGTCGAGGATCCTACGAGCAGTACTTC. As protein: CAGEVGRGSYEQYF.